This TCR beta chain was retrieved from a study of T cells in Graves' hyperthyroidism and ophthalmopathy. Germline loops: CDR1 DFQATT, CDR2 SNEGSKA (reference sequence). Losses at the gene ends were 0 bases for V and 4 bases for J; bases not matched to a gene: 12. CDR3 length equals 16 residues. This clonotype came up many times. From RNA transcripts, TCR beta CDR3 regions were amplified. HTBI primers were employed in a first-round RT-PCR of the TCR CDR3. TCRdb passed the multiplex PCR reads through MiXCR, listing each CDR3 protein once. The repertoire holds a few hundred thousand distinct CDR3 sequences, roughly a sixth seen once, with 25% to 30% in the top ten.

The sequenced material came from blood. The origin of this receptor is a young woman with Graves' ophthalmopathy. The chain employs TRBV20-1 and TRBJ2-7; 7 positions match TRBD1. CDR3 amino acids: CSARDPQGNEGYEQYF. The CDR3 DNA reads TGCAGTGCTAGAGACCCACAGGGGAATGAGGGATACGAGCAGTACTTC.